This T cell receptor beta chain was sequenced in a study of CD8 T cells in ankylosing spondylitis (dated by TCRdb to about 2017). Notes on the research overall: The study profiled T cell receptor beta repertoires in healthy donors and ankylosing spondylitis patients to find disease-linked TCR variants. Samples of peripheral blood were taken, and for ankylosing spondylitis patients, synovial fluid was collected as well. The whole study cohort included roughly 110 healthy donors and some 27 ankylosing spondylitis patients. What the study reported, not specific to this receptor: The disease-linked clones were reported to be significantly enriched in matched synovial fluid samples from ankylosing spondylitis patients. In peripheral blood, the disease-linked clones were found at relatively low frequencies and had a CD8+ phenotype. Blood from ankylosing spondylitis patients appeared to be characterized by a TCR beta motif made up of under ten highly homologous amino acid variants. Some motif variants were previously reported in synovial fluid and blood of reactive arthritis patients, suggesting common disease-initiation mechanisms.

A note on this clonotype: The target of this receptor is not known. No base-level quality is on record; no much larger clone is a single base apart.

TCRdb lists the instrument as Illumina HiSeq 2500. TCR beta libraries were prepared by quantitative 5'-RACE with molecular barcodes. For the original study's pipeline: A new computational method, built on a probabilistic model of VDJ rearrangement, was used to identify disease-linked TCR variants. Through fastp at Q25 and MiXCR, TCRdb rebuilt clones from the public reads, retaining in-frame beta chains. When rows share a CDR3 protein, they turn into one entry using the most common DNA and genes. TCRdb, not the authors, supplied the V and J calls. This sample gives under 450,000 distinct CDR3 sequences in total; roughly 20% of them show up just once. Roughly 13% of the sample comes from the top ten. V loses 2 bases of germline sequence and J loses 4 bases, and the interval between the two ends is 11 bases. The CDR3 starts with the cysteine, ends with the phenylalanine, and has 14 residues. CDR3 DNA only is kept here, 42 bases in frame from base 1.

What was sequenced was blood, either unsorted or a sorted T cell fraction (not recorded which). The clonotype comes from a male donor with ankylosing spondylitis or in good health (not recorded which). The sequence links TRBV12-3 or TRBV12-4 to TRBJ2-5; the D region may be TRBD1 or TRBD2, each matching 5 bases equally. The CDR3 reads CASSLPRDPETQYF. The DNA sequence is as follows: TGTGCCAGCAGTTTACCCCGGGACCCAGAGACCCAGTACTTC.